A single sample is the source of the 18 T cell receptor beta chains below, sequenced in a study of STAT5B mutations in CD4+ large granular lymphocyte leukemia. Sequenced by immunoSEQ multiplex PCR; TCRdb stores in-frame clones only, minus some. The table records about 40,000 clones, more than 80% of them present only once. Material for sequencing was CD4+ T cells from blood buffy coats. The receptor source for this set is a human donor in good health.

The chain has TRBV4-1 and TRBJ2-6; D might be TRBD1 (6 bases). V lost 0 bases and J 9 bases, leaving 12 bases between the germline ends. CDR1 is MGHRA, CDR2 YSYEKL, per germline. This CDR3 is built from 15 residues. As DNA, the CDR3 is TGCGCCAGCAGCCAAGATCAGGGGATTGTCAACGTCCTGACTTTC. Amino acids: CASSQDQGIVNVLTF.

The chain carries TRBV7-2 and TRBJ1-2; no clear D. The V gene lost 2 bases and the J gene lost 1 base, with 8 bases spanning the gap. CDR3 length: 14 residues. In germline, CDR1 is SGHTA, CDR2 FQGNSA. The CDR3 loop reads CASSLMQLNYGYTF. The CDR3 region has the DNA TGTGCCAGCAGCTTAATGCAGCTTAACTATGGCTACACCTTC.

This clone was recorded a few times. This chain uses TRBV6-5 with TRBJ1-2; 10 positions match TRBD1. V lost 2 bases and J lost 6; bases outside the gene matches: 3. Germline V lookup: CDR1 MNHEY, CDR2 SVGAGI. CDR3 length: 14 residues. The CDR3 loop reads CASSYRTGGDGYTF. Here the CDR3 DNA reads TGTGCCAGCAGTTACCGGACAGGGGGAGATGGCTACACCTTC.

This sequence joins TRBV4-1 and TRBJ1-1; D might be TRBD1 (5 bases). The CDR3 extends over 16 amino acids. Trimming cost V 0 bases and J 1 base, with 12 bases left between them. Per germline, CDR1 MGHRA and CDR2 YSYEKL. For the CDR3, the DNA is TGCGCCAGCAGCCAAGAAGACAGCCTAGGGAACACTGAAGCTTTCTTT. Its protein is CASSQEDSLGNTEAFF.

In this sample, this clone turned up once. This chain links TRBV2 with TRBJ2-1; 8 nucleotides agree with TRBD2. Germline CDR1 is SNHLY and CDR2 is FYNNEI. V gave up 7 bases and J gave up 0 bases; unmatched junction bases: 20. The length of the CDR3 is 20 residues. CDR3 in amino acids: CASTQTDPGLAPFSYNEQFF. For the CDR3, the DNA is TGTGCCAGCACCCAAACCGACCCAGGACTAGCACCTTTCTCCTACAATGAGCAGTTCTTC.

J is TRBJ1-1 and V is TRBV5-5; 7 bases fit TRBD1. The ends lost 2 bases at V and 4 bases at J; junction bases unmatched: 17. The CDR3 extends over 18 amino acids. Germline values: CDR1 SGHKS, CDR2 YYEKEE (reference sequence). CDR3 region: CASSLTHFLNRGGTEAFF. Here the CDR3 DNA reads TGTGCCAGCAGCTTAACCCACTTTCTGAACAGGGGTGGCACTGAAGCTTTCTTT.

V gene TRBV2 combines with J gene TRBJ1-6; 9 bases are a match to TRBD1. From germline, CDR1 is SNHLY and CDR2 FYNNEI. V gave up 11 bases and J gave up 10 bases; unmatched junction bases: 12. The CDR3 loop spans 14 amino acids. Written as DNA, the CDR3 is TGTGCCGGACAACAGGGGGCCCTATCATCACCCCTCCACTTT. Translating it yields CAGQQGALSSPLHF.

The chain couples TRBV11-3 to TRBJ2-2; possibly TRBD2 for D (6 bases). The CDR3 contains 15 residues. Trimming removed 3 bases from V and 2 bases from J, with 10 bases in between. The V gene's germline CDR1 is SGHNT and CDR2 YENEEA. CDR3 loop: CASSLGGDNTGELFF. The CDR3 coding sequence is TGTGCCAGCAGCTTGGGAGGCGACAACACCGGGGAGCTGTTTTTT.

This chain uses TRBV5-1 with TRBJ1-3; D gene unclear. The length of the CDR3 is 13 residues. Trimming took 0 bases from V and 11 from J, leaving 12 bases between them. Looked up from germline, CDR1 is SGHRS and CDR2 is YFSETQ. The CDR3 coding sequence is TGCGCCAGCAGCTTGGCAGGCGGCACAGCCATATATTTT. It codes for CASSLAGGTAIYF.

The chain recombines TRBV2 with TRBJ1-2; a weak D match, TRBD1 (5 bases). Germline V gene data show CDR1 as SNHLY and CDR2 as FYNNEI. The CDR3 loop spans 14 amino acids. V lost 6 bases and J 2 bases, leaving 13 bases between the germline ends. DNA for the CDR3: TGTGCCAGCAGCCGACAGTCCGGAAACTATGGCTACACCTTC. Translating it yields CASSRQSGNYGYTF.

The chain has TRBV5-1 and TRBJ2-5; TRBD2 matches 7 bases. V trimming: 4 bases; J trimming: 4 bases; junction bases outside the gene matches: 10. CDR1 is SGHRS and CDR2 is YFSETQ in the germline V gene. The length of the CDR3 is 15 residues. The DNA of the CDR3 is TGCGCCAGCAGCATACGGGGCGGGAGTGGAGAGACCCAGTACTTC. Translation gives CASSIRGGSGETQYF.

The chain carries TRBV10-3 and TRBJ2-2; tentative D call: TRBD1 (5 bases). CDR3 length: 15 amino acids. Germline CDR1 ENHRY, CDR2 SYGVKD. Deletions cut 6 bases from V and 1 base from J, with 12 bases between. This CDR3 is CAISPRTLNTGELFF. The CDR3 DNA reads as TGTGCCATCAGCCCGAGGACATTGAACACCGGGGAGCTGTTTTTT.

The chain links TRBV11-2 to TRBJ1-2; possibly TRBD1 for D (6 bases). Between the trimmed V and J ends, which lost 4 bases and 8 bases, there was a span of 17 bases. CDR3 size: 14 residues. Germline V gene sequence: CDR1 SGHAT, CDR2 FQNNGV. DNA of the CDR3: TGTGCCAGCAGCTCCCACCAAACAGGGTCAGGCTACACCTTC. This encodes CASSSHQTGSGYTF.

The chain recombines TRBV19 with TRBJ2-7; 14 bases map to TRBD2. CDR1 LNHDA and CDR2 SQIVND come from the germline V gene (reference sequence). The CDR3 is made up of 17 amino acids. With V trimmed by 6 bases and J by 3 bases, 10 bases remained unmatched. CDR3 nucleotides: TGTGCCAGTAGGAAGGGACTAGCGGGAGCTACCGTCTACGAGCAGTACTTC. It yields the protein CASRKGLAGATVYEQYF.

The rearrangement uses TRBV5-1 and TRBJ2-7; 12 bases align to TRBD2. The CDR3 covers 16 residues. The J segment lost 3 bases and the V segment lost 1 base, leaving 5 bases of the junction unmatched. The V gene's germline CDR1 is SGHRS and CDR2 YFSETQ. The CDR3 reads CASSLRTSGANYEQYF. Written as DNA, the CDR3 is TGCGCCAGCAGCTTGCGGACTAGCGGGGCAAACTACGAGCAGTACTTC.

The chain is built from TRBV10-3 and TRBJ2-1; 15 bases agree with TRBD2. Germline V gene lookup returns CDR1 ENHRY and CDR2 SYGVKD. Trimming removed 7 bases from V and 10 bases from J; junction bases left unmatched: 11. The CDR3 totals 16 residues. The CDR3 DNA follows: TGTGCCATCAAGGGGACTAGCGGGGGGCTTTACGGGGAGCAGTTCTTC. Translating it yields CAIKGTSGGLYGEQFF.

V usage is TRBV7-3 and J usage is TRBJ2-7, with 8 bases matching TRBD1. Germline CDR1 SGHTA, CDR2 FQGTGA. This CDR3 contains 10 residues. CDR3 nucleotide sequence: TGTGACTCGGACAGGGAAAAGCAGTACTTC. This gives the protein CDSDREKQYF.

The CDR3: CASSLRTRSLSYNEQFF. CDR3 in DNA: TGTGCCAGCAGCCTTCGGACTAGAAGTCTGTCCTACAATGAGCAGTTCTTC. The chain is built from TRBV9 and TRBJ2-1, with TRBD2 matching over 7 bases. Trimming removed 4 bases from V and 1 base from J; junction bases left unmatched: 11. The CDR3 is made up of 17 amino acids. In germline, CDR1 is SGDLS, CDR2 YYNGEE.